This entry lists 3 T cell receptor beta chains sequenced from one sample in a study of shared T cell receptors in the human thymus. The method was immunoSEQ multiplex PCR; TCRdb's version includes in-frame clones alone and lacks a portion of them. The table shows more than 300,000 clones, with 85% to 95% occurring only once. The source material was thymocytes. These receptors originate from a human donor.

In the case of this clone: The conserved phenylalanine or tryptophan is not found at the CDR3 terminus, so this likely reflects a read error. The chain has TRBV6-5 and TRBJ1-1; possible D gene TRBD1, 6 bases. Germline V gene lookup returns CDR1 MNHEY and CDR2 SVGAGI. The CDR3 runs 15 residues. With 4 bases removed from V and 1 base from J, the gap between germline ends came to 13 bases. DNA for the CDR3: TGTGCCAGCAGTTCTCGTGACAGGTCGAACACTGAAGCTTTCTCT. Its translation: CASSSRDRSNTEAFS.

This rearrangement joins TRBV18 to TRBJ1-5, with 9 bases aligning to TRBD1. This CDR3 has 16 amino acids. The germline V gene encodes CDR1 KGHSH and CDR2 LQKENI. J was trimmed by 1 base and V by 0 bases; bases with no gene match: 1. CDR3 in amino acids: CASSPPDRGSNQPQHF. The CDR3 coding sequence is TGTGCCAGCTCACCACCGGACAGGGGAAGCAATCAGCCCCAGCATTTT.

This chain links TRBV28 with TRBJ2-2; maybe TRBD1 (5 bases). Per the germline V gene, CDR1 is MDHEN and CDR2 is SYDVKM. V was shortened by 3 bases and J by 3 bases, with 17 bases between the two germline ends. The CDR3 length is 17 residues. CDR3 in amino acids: CASSFRVNGHYTGELFF. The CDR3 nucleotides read TGTGCCAGCAGTTTCAGGGTAAACGGACACTACACCGGGGAGCTGTTTTTT. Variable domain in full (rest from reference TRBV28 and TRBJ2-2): DVKVTQSSRYLVKRTGEKVFLECVQDMDHENMFWYRQDPGLGLRLIYFSYDVKMKEKGDIPEGYSVSREKKERFSLILESASTNQTSMYLCASSFRVNGHYTGELFFGEGSRLTVL.